The clone carrying this T cell receptor beta chain appeared a few times. The record originates from a study of T cells after yellow fever vaccination. Study at large: Any fraction with a low cell number was prepared using SMART-Seq v4 Ultra Low Input. Study conclusions and caveats: The secondary response was weaker but peaked faster, day 5 versus 15. The appearance of a small share of clonotypes in both CD4 and CD8 compartments was observed.

Researchers made TCR cDNA using 5'RACE template switching, and this step added a universal primer site and UMIs. TCRdb ran MiXCR on the 5' RACE reads and lists one entry per CDR3 protein. The sample has approximately 58,000 distinct CDR3 sequences; 5% to 6.5% are singletons. The CDR3 contains 12 residues. In germline, CDR1 is LNHDA, CDR2 SQIVND (reference sequence). The V and J ends lost 6 bases and 15 bases, in that order; junction bases with no gene match: 8. The V call is TRBV19, the J call TRBJ2-1, with 10 bases lining up with TRBD2. The source of this sequence is a man aged 18 to 30 who received the YFV17D yellow fever vaccine. This specimen was PBMCs, either bulk or a sorted T-cell subset (CD4+, CD8+, memory, or dextramer-sorted; not recorded which), taken on the day of the yellow fever booster vaccination. CDR3 nucleotides: TGTGCCAGTAGCGGACTAGCGGTTAGTCGGTTCTTC. Translating gives CASSGLAVSRFF.